Listed below are T cell receptor beta chains from one sample, sequenced in a study of beta chain features in type 1 diabetes. TCRdb keeps only in-frame clones here, not all; method: immunoSEQ multiplex PCR. The table has around 300,000 clones, about 15% seen once. Sample: naive CD4+ T cells from blood. All receptors derive from a man between 18 and 35 years old with type 1 diabetes. The CDR3 runs from the conserved cysteine through the conserved F or W. A D gene is named only where the DNA matches it firmly. Clone size is shown for a subset of rows, as once, few, many or a class of expanded clone.

d_gene | abundance | j_gene | v_gene | CDR3aa | CDR3nt
TRBD1 | few | TRBJ1-5 | TRBV19 | CASSPRTGERQPQHF | TGTGCCAGTAGTCCGCGGACAGGGGAGCGCCAGCCCCAGCATTTT
. | . | TRBJ1-2 | TRBV28 | CASRRDNPRSYGYTF | TGTGCCAGCAGACGTGACAACCCACGAAGCTATGGCTACACCTTC
. | few | TRBJ2-7 | TRBV6-5 | CASSSETGLTYEQYF | TGTGCCAGCAGTTCGGAGACAGGCCTTACCTACGAGCAGTACTTC
. | few | TRBJ2-3 | TRBV28 | CASSLPAPQDTQYF | TGTGCCAGCAGTTTGCCCGCGCCCCAAGATACGCAGTATTTT
TRBD2 | few | TRBJ2-3 | TRBV7-2 | CASSLVASGGASGTQYF | TGTGCCAGCAGCTTAGTGGCTAGCGGGGGGGCATCCGGTACGCAGTATTTT
TRBD1 | . | TRBJ1-1 | TRBV7-9 | CASSFTGVPSEAFF | TGTGCCAGCAGCTTTACAGGGGTCCCGAGTGAGGCTTTCTTT
TRBD2 | . | TRBJ2-1 | TRBV5-4 | CASSPLKRELADEQFF | TGTGCCAGCAGCCCGCTAAAGCGGGAGTTGGCAGATGAGCAGTTCTTC
. | . | TRBJ1-3 | TRBV18 | CASSPVAGAQSGNTIYF | TGTGCCAGCTCACCGGTTGCAGGTGCGCAATCTGGAAACACCATATATTTT
. | . | TRBJ2-5 | TRBV2 | CASSESRVSGETQYF | TGTGCCAGCAGTGAGTCCAGGGTCAGCGGGGAGACCCAGTACTTC
. | . | TRBJ1-1 | TRBV12-5 | CASGWGENTEAFF | TGTGCTAGTGGTTGGGGAGAGAACACTGAAGCTTTCTTT
. | . | TRBJ2-7 | TRBV18 | CASSVQGRVPEQYF | TGTGCCAGCTCAGTACAGGGCAGGGTCCCCGAGCAGTACTTC
TRBD1 | . | TRBJ1-6 | TRBV4-3 | CASSSGTGSYNSPLHF | TGCGCCAGCAGCTCCGGGACAGGGTCTTATAATTCACCCCTCCACTTT
TRBD2 | few | TRBJ2-5 | TRBV5-1 | CASKLAGQETQYF | TGCGCCAGCAAACTAGCGGGGCAAGAGACCCAGTACTTC
TRBD1 | . | TRBJ1-1 | TRBV11-2 | CASSGQGDTEAFF | TGTGCCAGCAGCGGACAGGGGGACACTGAAGCTTTCTTT
. | . | TRBJ2-1 | TRBV7-6 | CASSLGAGYEQFF | TGTGCCAGCAGCTTAGGTGCGGGGTATGAGCAGTTCTTC
. | . | TRBJ2-6 | TRBV28 | CASSRGPGDVLTF | TGTGCCAGCAGTCGAGGACCCGGGGACGTCCTGACTTTC
. | few | TRBJ2-7 | TRBV30 | CAWSVEDYYEQYF | TGTGCCTGGAGTGTGGAGGATTACTACGAGCAGTACTTC
. | . | TRBJ1-5 | TRBV6-6 | CASSFSRLVQPQHF | TGTGCCAGCAGTTTCTCTAGACTCGTTCAGCCCCAGCATTTT
. | . | TRBJ2-1 | TRBV25-1 | CASSPAGPIGNEQFF | TGTGCCAGCTCCCCGGCGGGTCCCATCGGCAATGAGCAGTTCTTC
. | few | TRBJ2-2 | TRBV18 | CASSRPQGTGELFF | TGTGCCAGCTCAAGGCCCCAGGGCACCGGGGAGCTGTTTTTT
. | . | TRBJ2-5 | TRBV2 | CASSEGITGETQYF | TGTGCCAGCAGCGAAGGGATAACAGGAGAGACCCAGTACTTC
. | . | TRBJ2-7 | TRBV9 | CASSVEPPGEQYF | TGTGCCAGCAGCGTTGAGCCTCCCGGCGAGCAGTACTTC
. | . | TRBJ2-5 | TRBV7-2 | CASSFLWGRETQYF | TGTGCCAGCAGCTTTTTATGGGGGAGGGAGACCCAGTACTTC
TRBD2 | few | TRBJ2-1 | TRBV5-6 | CASSLELAASSYNEQFF | TGTGCCAGCAGCTTGGAACTAGCGGCCAGCTCCTACAATGAGCAGTTCTTC
. | few | TRBJ1-1 | TRBV2 | CASTDEGTEAFF | TGTGCCAGCACCGATGAGGGCACTGAAGCTTTCTTT
. | few | TRBJ2-6 | TRBV29-1 | CSVEDLRQVTSGANVLTF | TGCAGCGTTGAAGATCTTCGACAGGTGACGTCTGGGGCCAACGTCCTGACTTTC
. | . | TRBJ1-2 | TRBV4-3 | CASSQDINRVYGYTF | TGCGCCAGCAGCCAAGATATTAACAGGGTATATGGCTACACCTTC
TRBD2 | . | TRBJ2-4 | TRBV15 | CATSRDRPSGTKAKNIQYF | TGTGCCACCAGCAGAGATCGGCCTAGCGGGACGAAGGCCAAAAACATTCAGTACTTC
. | few | TRBJ2-7 | TRBV21-1 | CASSKVDRMGNYEQYF | TGTGCCAGCAGCAAAGTGGACAGGATGGGGAACTACGAGCAGTACTTC
. | . | TRBJ2-7 | TRBV29-1 | CSVPPGEASLTYEQYF | TGCAGCGTTCCACCGGGGGAGGCCTCCCTCACCTACGAGCAGTACTTC
. | few | TRBJ2-7 | TRBV2 | CASEYSPGLHYEQYF | TGTGCCAGCGAATACAGCCCCGGACTTCATTACGAGCAGTACTTC
TRBD2 | few | TRBJ2-7 | TRBV7-9 | CASSPGTSRYEQYF | TGTGCCAGCAGCCCCGGGACTAGTCGGTACGAGCAGTACTTC
. | few | TRBJ2-2 | TRBV10-3 | CAISEFTTAGELFF | TGTGCCATCAGTGAGTTCACGACTGCCGGGGAGCTGTTTTTT
. | few | TRBJ2-7 | TRBV10-3 | CAISGQVASYEQYF | TGTGCCATCAGTGGACAGGTGGCGTCCTACGAGCAGTACTTC
. | few | TRBJ1-2 | TRBV6-5 | CASSYSRGSIRGYTF | TGTGCCAGCAGTTACTCGAGAGGGAGCATCCGAGGCTACACCTTC
. | few | TRBJ2-1 | TRBV18 | CASSPLEEIGPQFF | TGTGCCAGCTCACCGCTCGAGGAAATCGGCCCTCAGTTCTTC
. | few | TRBJ1-2 | TRBV4-3 | CASSQDSIGGYTF | TGCGCCAGCAGCCAAGATTCAATCGGGGGCTACACCTTC
. | . | TRBJ2-7 | TRBV5-4 | CASSLRGGLSYEQYF | TGTGCCAGCAGCTTAAGGGGGGGCCTCTCCTACGAGCAGTACTTC
TRBD1 | . | TRBJ2-7 | TRBV19 | CASTPGQGDSSPYF | TGTGCCAGTACTCCGGGACAGGGCGATTCGTCGCCGTACTTC
TRBD1 | few | TRBJ2-2 | TRBV7-2 | CASSLQGVRTGELFF | TGTGCCAGCAGCTTACAGGGGGTTAGAACCGGGGAGCTGTTTTTT
. | . | TRBJ2-3 | TRBV7-9 | CASRRGLLSTDTQYF | TGTGCCAGCAGGCGAGGACTCCTGAGCACAGATACGCAGTATTTT
TRBD2 | few | TRBJ2-7 | TRBV27 | CASAGGGIHEQYF | TGTGCCAGCGCTGGGGGAGGGATCCACGAGCAGTACTTC
TRBD2 | few | TRBJ2-7 | TRBV4-3 | CASSQDILAGGPSYEQYF | TGCGCCAGCAGCCAAGATATCCTAGCGGGAGGCCCCTCCTACGAGCAGTACTTC
TRBD2 | few | TRBJ2-7 | TRBV18 | CASSPGTSGYYEQYF | TGTGCCAGCTCACCCGGGACTAGCGGATACTACGAGCAGTACTTC
. | . | TRBJ1-2 | TRBV7-9 | CASSLEGGYGYTF | TGTGCCAGCAGCTTAGAGGGAGGCTATGGCTACACCTTC